One sample yielded the 18 T cell receptor beta chains listed below, sequenced in a study of cytomegalovirus exposure and HLA in healthy donors. PCR employed 60 Vbeta and 13 Jbeta primers. The protocol was immunoSEQ multiplex PCR, while the TCRdb copy is restricted to in-frame clones and leaves out a portion. Of around 160,000 clones in the sample, 60% to 80% were seen once. Sequencing was carried out using PBMCs. The receptors were gathered from a man younger than 30 in good health and CMV-seropositive.

This clone was recorded a few times. The CDR3 DNA sequence: TGTGCCAGCAGTGGATTACACCCAGCGGGCTATGGCTACACCTTC. It encodes CASSGLHPAGYGYTF. The genes are TRBV6-1 and TRBJ1-2; the D is unclear. Germline CDR1 and CDR2: MNHNS and SASEGT. The CDR3 runs to 15 residues. Trimming pared 4 bases from V and 4 bases from J, leaving 16 bases between.

The V call is TRBV19, the J call TRBJ1-5; 9 nucleotides line up with TRBD1. CDR1 is LNHDA and CDR2 is SQIVND in the germline V gene (reference sequence). This CDR3 spans 16 amino acids. The V and J ends lost 5 bases and 0 bases, in that order; junction bases with no gene match: 5. The CDR3 loop reads CASSLTGGNSNQPQHF. Written as DNA, the CDR3 is TGTGCCAGTAGTTTGACAGGGGGGAATAGCAATCAGCCCCAGCATTTT.

This chain connects TRBV10-2 to TRBJ1-2, with D hard to call. Germline CDR1 and CDR2: WSHSY and SAAADI. The CDR3 runs 18 residues. V lost 0 bases and J lost 4, with 21 bases in between. CDR3 sequence (DNA): TGCGCCAGCAGTGAGTCTTCTACGGCCGTGGGCCCGATCTATGGCTACACCTTC. Translation: CASSESSTAVGPIYGYTF.

The CDR3 reads CASSPGGQGYYGYTF. The DNA of the CDR3 is TGTGCCAGCAGCCCCGGGGGACAGGGATACTATGGCTACACCTTC. V gene TRBV5-4 combines with J gene TRBJ1-2; 9 nucleotides agree with TRBD1. Germline V gene lookup returns CDR1 SGHNT and CDR2 YYREEE (reference sequence). The CDR3 runs 15 residues. V shed 4 bases and J 3 bases; nucleotides not matched to a gene: 7.

V is TRBV10-3 and J is TRBJ2-1, with D possibly TRBD2 on 7 matching bases. Germline CDR1 is ENHRY and CDR2 is SYGVKD. The CDR3 is 15 amino acids. With 6 bases removed from V and 5 bases from J, the gap between germline ends came to 17 bases. DNA of the CDR3: TGTGCCATCAGCGGGGGGCGGGAGTCCCACAATGAGCAGTTCTTC. Protein product: CAISGGRESHNEQFF.

The chain uses TRBV7-9 and TRBJ1-2; D gene ambiguous. V was cut by 5 bases and J by 0 bases, with 10 bases left in between. The CDR3 has 14 amino acids. The germline V gene has CDR1 SEHNR and CDR2 FQNEAQ (reference sequence). The CDR3 loop is CASSHQASNYGYTF. The CDR3 DNA follows: TGTGCCAGCAGCCACCAGGCGTCTAACTATGGCTACACCTTC.

This clone appeared a few times. V usage is TRBV6-1 and J usage is TRBJ1-6, with D perhaps matching TRBD1 (5 bases). The CDR3 has 16 residues. Germline assignment: CDR1 MNHNS and CDR2 SASEGT. Trimming cost V 3 bases and J 7 bases, with 16 bases left between them. The CDR3 reads CASSETAWGSNSPLHF. CDR3 in DNA: TGTGCCAGCAGTGAGACGGCATGGGGCAGCAATTCACCCCTCCACTTT.

This chain links TRBV15 with TRBJ1-1; D is ambiguous. This CDR3 has 15 amino acids. The V end was cut by 0 bases, the J end by 3 bases, with 11 bases between. Looked up from germline, CDR1 is LNHNV and CDR2 is YYDKDF (reference sequence). The CDR3: CATSRDKAQDTEAFF. The CDR3 nucleotides read TGTGCCACCAGCAGAGATAAGGCCCAGGACACTGAAGCTTTCTTT.

This clone was counted only a few times. V gene TRBV5-6 combines with J gene TRBJ2-1; possible D gene TRBD2, 6 bases. This CDR3 spans 16 amino acids. V was clipped by 0 bases and J by 0 bases, with 10 bases between them. Germline lookup yields CDR1 SGHDT and CDR2 YYEEEE. CDR3 sequence (DNA): TGTGCCAGCAGCTTGGCCGGGGGTCTCTCCTACAATGAGCAGTTCTTC. Protein sequence: CASSLAGGLSYNEQFF.

This clone was seen a single time. The gene calls are TRBV2 and TRBJ1-2; 9 bases are shared with TRBD1. Germline lookup yields CDR1 SNHLY and CDR2 FYNNEI. With V trimmed by 6 bases and J by 6 bases, 14 bases remained unmatched. This CDR3 region has 16 residues. CDR3 sequence reads: CASSDRDRAFQDGYTF. Here the CDR3 DNA reads TGTGCCAGCAGCGACCGGGACAGGGCGTTTCAAGATGGCTACACCTTC.

The rearrangement uses TRBV25-1 and TRBJ1-2; weak D call: TRBD1 (5 bases). CDR1 and CDR2 (germline): MGHDK, SYGVNS. Trimming pared 1 base from V and 7 bases from J, leaving 13 bases between. The CDR3 loop spans 14 amino acids. CDR3 DNA: TGTGCCAGCAGTGAATCTGTTGGGGGAGGTGGCTACACCTTC. It yields the protein CASSESVGGGGYTF.

The J gene is TRBJ1-1, the V gene TRBV11-1; D perhaps matches TRBD1 (6 bases). Germline CDR1 reads SGHAT; CDR2 reads FQDESV (reference sequence). CDR3 size: 11 residues. V was shortened by 5 bases and J by 8 bases, with 9 bases between the two germline ends. The CDR3 loop is CASSVTGEAFF. The DNA of the CDR3 is TGTGCCAGCAGCGTGACAGGAGAAGCTTTCTTT.

This chain uses TRBV2 with TRBJ1-2; 7 bases agree with TRBD1. Germline CDR1 SNHLY, CDR2 FYNNEI. V lost 4 bases to trimming and J lost 6 bases; unmatched junction nucleotides: 8. The CDR3 has 14 amino acids. The CDR3 sequence is CASSVLVQGDGYTF. The CDR3 DNA sequence: TGTGCCAGCAGTGTACTAGTGCAGGGGGATGGCTACACCTTC.

The V gene is TRBV7-3, the J gene TRBJ1-2; 8 bases fit TRBD1. The V and J ends lost 4 bases and 4 bases, in that order; junction bases with no gene match: 5. Germline CDR1 and CDR2: SGHTA and FQGTGA. CDR3 length: 14 residues. CDR3 bases: TGTGCCAGCAGCTCCGGACAGGGCCTCTATGGCTACACCTTC. This translates into CASSSGQGLYGYTF.

Concerning this clone itself: This same CDR3 is encoded by further DNA sequences in the sample. DNA of the CDR3: TGTGCCAGCAGCTTGGCAGGGAACACTGAAGCTTTCTTT. The encoded protein is CASSLAGNTEAFF. This chain links TRBV5-4 with TRBJ1-1, with D unresolved. Trimming stripped 0 bases from V and 1 base from J, with 4 bases between. Looked up from germline, CDR1 is SGHNT and CDR2 is YYREEE (reference sequence). This CDR3 is 13 amino acids long. The entire variable domain, with the rest obtained from reference TRBV5-4 and TRBJ1-1, is as follows: ETGVTQSPTHLIKTRGQQVTLRCSSQSGHNTVSWYQQALGQGPQFIFQYYREEENGRGNFPPRFSGLQFPNYSSELNVNALELDDSALYLCASSLAGNTEAFFGQGTRLTVV.

J is TRBJ2-1 and V is TRBV19; 11 positions match TRBD2. The CDR3 has 15 residues. With 5 bases clipped from V and 2 bases from J, the junction kept 2 bases outside the gene matches. The germline V gene encodes CDR1 LNHDA and CDR2 SQIVND (reference sequence). In nucleotides, the CDR3 is TGTGCCAGTAGTGTGACTAGCGGGACCTACAATGAGCAGTTCTTC. Protein sequence: CASSVTSGTYNEQFF. Supplemented by reference TRBV19 and TRBJ2-1, the full variable domain reads DGGITQSPKYLFRKEGQNVTLSCEQNLNHDAMYWYRQDPGQGLRLIYYSQIVNDFQKGDIAEGYSVSREKKESFPLTVTSAQKNPTAFYLCASSVTSGTYNEQFFGPGTRLTVL.

This clone was counted once. The CDR3 region has the DNA TGCAGCGTTGTGGCCGGGACAGGGGTCCCAAATGAGCAGTTCTTC. It encodes CSVVAGTGVPNEQFF. This chain links TRBV29-1 with TRBJ2-1; 10 positions agree with TRBD1. The CDR3 is made up of 15 amino acids. The V gene's germline CDR1 is SQVTM and CDR2 ANQGSEA. Germline trimming cut 4 bases from V and 7 bases from J; bases unmatched to any gene: 10.

V is TRBV5-4 and J is TRBJ1-1; possible D gene TRBD1, 5 bases. CDR3 length: 15 residues. CDR1 and CDR2 from the germline V gene are SGHNT and YYREEE (reference sequence). Trimming left V 0 bases short and J 5 bases short, with 14 bases between. CDR3 bases: TGTGCCAGCAGCTTGGATCAGGGAATGTATACTGAAGCTTTCTTT. This gives the protein CASSLDQGMYTEAFF.